Detailed here is one T cell receptor (beta chain). What it recognizes is unknown. Via MiXCR, TCRdb re-called the 5' RACE reads, giving one row per CDR3 protein. The table records about 90,000 distinct CDR3 sequences, around 13% of them present only once. CDR3 length: 14 residues. The germline V gene encodes CDR1 MDHEN and CDR2 SYDVKM. V shed 6 bases, J shed 4 bases, and the junction held 8 bases outside the gene matches. The source of the sample is a study of T-cell memory formation after mild COVID-19. Study overall: TCR clusters were mostly confined to one donor each. Study-level results: Later expanders leaned toward CD4+, whereas clones contracting from day 15 to 85 were balanced CD4/CD8. Researchers report contracting CD4+ clones mostly in CM and EM, with CD8+ clones in EMRA. The study detected some responding clones in pre-infection memory, suggesting cross-reactive memory joined.

What was sequenced was PBMCs or a T cell subset sorted from them (not recorded which). The TCR was taken from an adult woman who had mild COVID-19 (a few samples of this study predate the infection). Cell type and time point are not known. The chain carries TRBV28 and TRBJ1-2; 7 bases align to TRBD1. The CDR3, as DNA: TGTGCCAGCAGGCCCCGTGACAGGGCCTATGGCTACACCTTC. Residues: CASRPRDRAYGYTF.